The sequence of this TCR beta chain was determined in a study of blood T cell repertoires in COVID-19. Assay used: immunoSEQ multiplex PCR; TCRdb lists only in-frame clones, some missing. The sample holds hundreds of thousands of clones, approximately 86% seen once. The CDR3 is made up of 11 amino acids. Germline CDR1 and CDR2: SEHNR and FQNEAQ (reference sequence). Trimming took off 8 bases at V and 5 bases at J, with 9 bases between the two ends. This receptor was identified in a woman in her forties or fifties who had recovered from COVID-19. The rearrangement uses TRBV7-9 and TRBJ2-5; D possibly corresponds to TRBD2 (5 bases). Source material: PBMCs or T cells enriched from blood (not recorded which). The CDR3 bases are TGTGCCAGCGAGGGTCAGGAGACCCAGTACTTC. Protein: CASEGQETQYF.